The 14 T cell receptor beta chains below were found in one sample sequenced in a study of shared clonotypes between healthy human individuals. The assay was immunoSEQ multiplex PCR, and TCRdb's table has in-frame clones only and misses some. The repertoire consists of 400,000 to 550,000 clones, with 70% to 85% occurring once and the leading ten covering about 12%. Sequencing was done on a sample of PBMCs. These receptors were obtained from a woman aged 35 to 49 in good health. Some clones in this sample may be carry-over from other donors' samples.

This chain joins TRBV28 and TRBJ2-6, with unresolved D. CDR3 length: 14 amino acids. Per germline, CDR1 MDHEN and CDR2 SYDVKM. V lost 3 bases and J lost 2, with 5 bases in between. The DNA of the CDR3 is TGTGCCAGCAGTTTGTCTGCTGGGGCCAACGTCCTGACTTTC. It is translated as CASSLSAGANVLTF.

As for this clone: Other DNA sequences from this sample encode an identical CDR3 as well. J is TRBJ1-2 and V is TRBV19; D is possibly TRBD1 (6 bases). The CDR3 runs 12 residues. Trimming pared 4 bases from V and 8 bases from J, leaving 11 bases between. CDR1 is LNHDA and CDR2 is SQIVND in the germline V gene (reference sequence). DNA for the CDR3: TGTGCCAGTAGTAGGGGGGCAAGGGGCTACACCTTC. As protein: CASSRGARGYTF.

V is TRBV5-1 and J is TRBJ2-5, with 9 nucleotides matching TRBD2. Trimming removed 4 bases from V and 5 bases from J; junction bases left unmatched: 9. The germline CDR1 and CDR2 sequences are SGHRS and YFSETQ. The CDR3 length is 15 residues. CDR3 loop: CASSPGTSKWETQYF. CDR3 nucleotides: TGCGCCAGCAGCCCCGGGACTAGCAAATGGGAGACCCAGTACTTC.

The rearrangement links TRBV7-2 to TRBJ2-7; 9 positions match TRBD1. The germline V gene encodes CDR1 SGHTA and CDR2 FQGNSA. The ends lost 4 bases at V and 4 bases at J; junction bases unmatched: 11. The CDR3 loop spans 16 amino acids. The CDR3 here is CASSSYGTGGIYEQYF. In DNA form, the CDR3 reads TGTGCCAGCAGCTCCTACGGCACAGGGGGCATATACGAGCAGTACTTC.

The chain uses TRBV28 and TRBJ2-3; the D call may be TRBD1 or TRBD2 (5 bases each). V dropped 3 bases and J dropped 2 bases, with 12 bases sitting between them. The length of the CDR3 is 15 residues. Germline loops: CDR1 MDHEN, CDR2 SYDVKM. In nucleotides, the CDR3 is TGTGCCAGCAGTTTCTGGGGGTCGAACACAGATACGCAGTATTTT. Translating gives CASSFWGSNTDTQYF.

In this sample, this clone turned up once. This chain uses TRBV7-3 with TRBJ1-3; TRBD1 matches at 9 bases. Matching the DNA end better, TRBJ2-2 makes the J call doubtful. Germline CDR1 is SGHTA and CDR2 is FQGTGA. The CDR3 is 19 residues long. CDR3 in amino acids: CASSLRGERTGADTGELFF. The CDR3 nucleotides read TGTGCCAGCAGCTTAAGGGGGGAACGGACAGGGGCCGACACCGGGGAGCTGTTTTTT.

The chain has TRBV28 and TRBJ2-3; 7 bases fit TRBD1. Germline V gives CDR1 MDHEN, CDR2 SYDVKM. The CDR3 is 14 amino acids. The V and J ends lost 3 bases and 2 bases, in that order; junction bases with no gene match: 2. CDR3 sequence (DNA): TGTGCCAGCAGTTTCGGGACAGTCACAGATACGCAGTATTTT. Encoded protein: CASSFGTVTDTQYF.

The gene calls are TRBV28 and TRBJ2-7, with 11 bases identical to TRBD1. The CDR3 covers 16 residues. The ends lost 5 bases at V and 2 bases at J; junction bases unmatched: 8. CDR1 and CDR2 from the germline V gene are MDHEN and SYDVKM. CDR3 in DNA: TGTGCCAGCAGTAAAAGGACAGGGGGCCTAGCCTACGAGCAGTACTTC. It translates to CASSKRTGGLAYEQYF.

This chain joins TRBV30 and TRBJ2-7; possibly TRBD1 for D (6 bases). CDR1 and CDR2 (germline): GTSNPN, SVGIG (reference sequence). This CDR3 is built from 13 residues. Trimming left V 3 bases short and J 7 bases short, with 16 bases between. CDR3 region: CAWRAKQGGEQYF. The CDR3 DNA sequence: TGTGCCTGGAGGGCTAAACAGGGCGGAGAGCAGTACTTC.

This sequence joins TRBV30 and TRBJ2-3; D gene ambiguous. Deletions cut 5 bases from V and 1 base from J, with 1 base between. Germline V gene lookup returns CDR1 GTSNPN and CDR2 SVGIG (reference sequence). The CDR3 extends over 10 amino acids. The CDR3 reads CAWGTDTQYF. The CDR3 DNA reads TGTGCCTGGGGCACAGATACGCAGTATTTT.

The V call is TRBV7-3, the J call TRBJ2-3; 12 nucleotides align to TRBD2. Germline V gene lookup returns CDR1 SGHTA and CDR2 FQGTGA. The V segment lost 0 bases and the J segment 2 bases; nucleotides outside the gene matches: 3. The CDR3 runs 17 residues. The CDR3 here is CASSLTRLAGDTDTQYF. As DNA, the CDR3 is TGTGCCAGCAGCTTAACGAGACTAGCGGGGGACACAGATACGCAGTATTTT. Filled out from reference TRBV7-3 and TRBJ2-3, the complete variable domain reads GAGVSQTPSNKVTEKGKYVELRCDPISGHTALYWYRQSLGQGPEFLIYFQGTGAADDSGLPNDRFFAVRPEGSVSTLKIQRTERGDSAVYLCASSLTRLAGDTDTQYFGPGTRLTVL.

The chain links TRBV5-6 to TRBJ2-7; weak D call: TRBD1 (6 bases). V was shortened by 7 bases and J by 5 bases, with 13 bases between the two germline ends. The CDR3 totals 12 residues. Germline lookup yields CDR1 SGHDT and CDR2 YYEEEE. DNA for the CDR3: TGTGCCAGCGGACAGCGGATGAACGAGCAGTACTTC. Residues: CASGQRMNEQYF.

A few counts support this clone. The chain uses TRBV21-1 and TRBJ1-1; no DNA check was done on the table's D call, TRBD1. TRBV21-1 is annotated as a pseudogene. The CDR3 loop spans 14 amino acids. CDR3 loop: CASSKDSLNTEAFF. CDR3 in DNA: TGTGCCAGCAGCAAAGACAGTCTCAACACTGAAGCTTTCTTT.

This clone was picked up a small number of times. CDR3: CASRGTGAHEQYF. The CDR3 region has the DNA TGTGCCAGCAGGGGGACAGGGGCCCACGAGCAGTACTTC. The genes are TRBV2 and TRBJ2-7, with 10 bases aligning to TRBD1. V lost 6 bases and J lost 5; bases outside the gene matches: 4. Germline values: CDR1 SNHLY, CDR2 FYNNEI. There are 13 residues in the CDR3.